This T cell receptor (beta chain) was observed in a study of technical replicates of blood from a handful of donors. Libraries were prepared by immunoSEQ multiplex PCR; TCRdb keeps only in-frame clonotypes and omits some of them. The sample includes tens of thousands of clones, 92% of them seen just once. The CDR3 covers 16 residues. In germline, CDR1 is SGHNT, CDR2 YYREEE (reference sequence). Trimming took 0 bases from V and 4 from J; bases not matched to a gene: 6. The sample comprised T cells isolated from PBMCs. The chain combines TRBV5-4 with TRBJ2-5; 10 bases line up with TRBD1. This receptor was obtained from a human donor in good health. Here the CDR3 DNA reads TGTGCCAGCAGCTTGGCCGAGGACAGGGGGTTAGAGACCCAGTACTTC. This encodes CASSLAEDRGLETQYF.